These 2 T cell receptor beta chains came from one sample sequenced in a study of cytomegalovirus exposure and HLA in healthy donors. The assay was immunoSEQ multiplex PCR, and TCRdb's table has in-frame clones only and misses some. The profile covers 300,000 to 400,000 clones, with 88% appearing a single time and around 0.96% taken by the ten largest. The sample comprised PBMCs. The receptor source for this set is a man aged 25 to 40 in good health and CMV-seronegative.

The rearrangement joins TRBV5-1 to TRBJ1-1; TRBD1 agrees at 9 bases. The CDR3 is 15 residues long. Germline trimming cut 4 bases from V and 2 bases from J; bases unmatched to any gene: 6. The germline V gene encodes CDR1 SGHRS and CDR2 YFSETQ. The CDR3 region is CASSLQGQGNTEAFF. The CDR3 coding sequence is TGCGCCAGCAGCCTACAGGGACAGGGTAACACTGAAGCTTTCTTT.

The rearrangement links TRBV18 to TRBJ2-7; D unresolved. Germline V gives CDR1 KGHSH, CDR2 LQKENI. The CDR3 has 11 amino acids. V lost 6 bases and J 3 bases, leaving 6 bases between the germline ends. The CDR3 DNA sequence: TGTGCCAGCTCCCCTCTCTACGAGCAGTACTTC. Its translation: CASSPLYEQYF.